Listed below are T cell receptor beta chains from one sample, sequenced in a study of blood T cells in healthy people across ages. Each CDR3 protein gets one entry after TCRdb re-called the 5' RACE reads with MiXCR. The sample shows about 280,000 distinct CDR3 sequences, 25% to 30% of them seen only once. Sequences were obtained from blood. The receptors here all came from an older woman in good health. The CDR3 runs from the conserved cysteine through the conserved F or W. The order of the fields is J gene, D gene, V gene, CDR3 protein. The D gene is left open where the match is weak.

. TRBD1 TRBV27 CASSSLDRETQYF
TRBJ2-2 TRBD1 TRBV28 CASLRTGGSGELFF
TRBJ2-6 TRBD2 TRBV20-1 CSARDGGRGLSGANVLTF
TRBJ2-5 . TRBV5-4 CASSRRKEGETQYF
TRBJ1-2 . TRBV29-1 CSVSTEAQNYGYTF
. . TRBV20-1 CSARDSTTYNEQFF
TRBJ2-4 . TRBV20-1 CSAIFAKNIQYF
TRBJ2-5 . TRBV20-1 CSARAGSVEETQYF
TRBJ1-5 . TRBV12-3/TRBV12-4 CASSFADNQPQHF
TRBJ1-1 . TRBV18 CASSPLGVNTEAFF
TRBJ2-5 . TRBV5-5 CASSPLQGRRETQYF
TRBJ1-4 TRBD1 TRBV6-2/TRBV6-3 CASSSAGTGNEKLFF
. TRBD2 TRBV5-1 CASSLAAGGPDEQFF
TRBJ2-7 TRBD2 TRBV18 CASSPIAGVSYEQYF
TRBJ2-7 . TRBV29-1 CSVARWGTYEQYF
TRBJ2-5 . TRBV28 CASSITRRGRETQYF
TRBJ2-7 TRBD1 TRBV24-1 CATSDNRGEGIYEQYF
TRBJ1-3 TRBD1 TRBV7-2 CASSSDTGTGGGNTIYF
TRBJ2-3 . TRBV2 CASSEKDTQYF
TRBJ2-5 . TRBV9 CASSPQTQYF
TRBJ2-5 TRBD2 TRBV15 CATSRDRASGRSGVETQYF
TRBJ1-2 . TRBV7-9 CASSPTLQGKGGYGYTF
TRBJ2-7 . TRBV7-2 CASSLGGSSYNF
TRBJ1-1 . TRBV5-1 CASSRDPGGNTEAFF
TRBJ2-1 . TRBV20-1 CSARDPGVSDEQFF
TRBJ2-5 . TRBV18 CAGSPPEVQETQYF
TRBJ2-6 . TRBV6-5 CASSSPRQSSGANVLTF
TRBJ1-6 . TRBV27 CASSLSQRNSPLHF
. . TRBV28 CASSLYRHEQFF
. TRBD2 TRBV9 CASSVATTSGRAEQFF
TRBJ2-7 TRBD2 TRBV7-2 CASSLIAGGPLYEQYF
TRBJ2-3 . TRBV5-1 CASSGSGGVDTQYF
TRBJ1-2 . TRBV27 CASNPSPRTNYGYTF
TRBJ2-5 . TRBV10-3 CTISESTGSGGMYF
TRBJ1-5 . TRBV18 CASSPTTPGSKGGNQPQHF
TRBJ1-2 TRBD1 TRBV29-1 CSVAQGYGYTF
TRBJ1-2 TRBD1 TRBV28 CASSSDRVRGYTF
TRBJ1-1 . TRBV10-3 CAISVGGENTEAFF
TRBJ2-1 TRBD2 TRBV12-5 CASGLVMASGRNEQFF
TRBJ2-5 . TRBV7-6 CASSSGHRGGTQYF
TRBJ1-1 . TRBV20-1 CSAPPTGLYTEAFF
TRBJ2-6 . TRBV11-2 CASSQQESTGTNVLTF
TRBJ1-1 . TRBV4-2 CASSQRQEEAFF
TRBJ1-4 . TRBV18 CASSPLFGTGNEKLFF
TRBJ2-7 . TRBV4-3 CASSQDRQGIYEQYF
TRBJ2-6 . TRBV7-2 CASSLSGFGYSGANVLTF
TRBJ2-2 . TRBV28 CASRGTAPNTGELFF
TRBJ2-1 . TRBV7-2 CASSYQAGDEQFF
. . TRBV5-1 CASSTDTYEQYF
TRBJ1-2 TRBD1 TRBV20-1 CSAPPGGGSGYTF
TRBJ1-1 TRBD1 TRBV13 CASSFQGTGVSTEAFF
TRBJ1-4 TRBD1 TRBV19 CASSAGTGTEKLFF
TRBJ2-7 . TRBV10-3 CAISPSTYEQYF
TRBJ2-1 TRBD1 TRBV3-1 CASRGQGKNNEQFF
TRBJ1-1 . TRBV6-1 CASSTRRGTNTEAFF